This T cell receptor beta chain is from a study of control samples from healthy donors and cancer patients. TCRdb's copy holds only in-frame clones and misses some; the assay was immunoSEQ multiplex PCR. The table shows 150,000 to 200,000 clones, with more than 90% occurring only once. This sequence originates from a man aged 30 to 39 in good health. The sample taken for sequencing was blood.

CDR3: CASSDGNNQPQHF. The CDR3 coding sequence is TGTGCCAGCAGTGACGGCAATAATCAGCCCCAGCATTTT. The chain combines TRBV27 with TRBJ1-5; D uncertain. Germline V gene sequence: CDR1 MNHEY, CDR2 SMNVEV (reference sequence). The CDR3 loop spans 13 amino acids. Trimming took 5 bases from V and 4 from J, leaving 9 bases between them.